This paragraph covers one T cell receptor beta chain sequence. There is no known antigen for this receptor. Base qualities are not recorded, but no much larger clone differs from it by a single base. Counted from cysteine to phenylalanine, this CDR3 has 14 amino acids. Just the 42-base CDR3 DNA is kept, in frame starting at base 1. From the germline V gene, CDR1 is SGHRS and CDR2 is YFSETQ. V lost 0 bases and J lost 9 bases; the stretch between them is 15 bases long. Patients with melanoma were used as donors. The data were obtained in a study of CD4+ T cells in melanoma (dated by TCRdb to 2021 to 2024). Some background on the complete study: The study investigated neoantigen-specific CD4+ T cells in human melanoma.

Results and caveats for the whole study, not just this receptor: Neoantigen-specific CD4+ T cells in melanoma were reported to have a range of differentiation states. Neoantigen-specific CD4+ T cells were reported to be correlated with the function of CD8+ T cells, macrophages and B cells.

Libraries were built with the immunoSEQ multiplex PCR assay. In TCRdb, the immuneACCESS table is reduced to in-frame sequences with V and J assigned. These tables do not hold every clone; where another copy was compared, an unresolved V gene accounts for under half, and the others remain unexplained. The table for this sample lists some 47,000 clones; about 91% of them were counted only once. The top ten constitute about 12% of the sample. Material: peripheral blood. This receptor was taken from a human donor with melanoma. Recombination linked TRBV5-1 to TRBJ1-1; possibly the D gene is TRBD1, per 6 matching bases. The DNA sequence follows: TGCGCCAGCAGCTTGGACTTAGGGGGGCGCCAAGCTTTCTTT. Its protein product is CASSLDLGGRQAFF.